Shown below are 3 T cell receptor beta chains from a single sample sequenced in a study of Ad26.COV2.S vaccination and SARS-CoV-2 variants. The treatment here: around 19 received Ad26.COV2.S at low or high dose, single or two shots; about five received placebo; per-sample allocation not given. The samples date from day 63 after the first vaccine or placebo injection. Profiling relied on immunoSEQ multiplex PCR, and the TCRdb table lists in-frame clones only, not all of them. The table has fewer than 900,000 clones, roughly nine tenths seen once. Here the sequenced sample was peripheral blood, taken in a trial of Ad26.COV2.S vaccine versus placebo. Source of these receptors: a person between 18 and 65 years old who received the Ad26.COV2.S COVID-19 vaccine or a placebo.

The genes are TRBV13 and TRBJ2-3, with D perhaps matching TRBD1 or TRBD2 (6 bases each). Germline CDR1 and CDR2: PRHDT and FYEKMQ (reference sequence). V was pared by 8 bases and J by 2 bases, with 14 bases between. This CDR3 is 14 amino acids long. The CDR3 DNA reads as TGTGCCAGCCTGGGGGGCGGAGACACAGATACGCAGTATTTT. Translating it yields CASLGGGDTDTQYF.

The chain has TRBV3-1 (or the pseudogene TRBV3-2) and TRBJ1-2; D not certain. CDR1 and CDR2 from the germline V gene are LGHDT and YNNKEL (reference sequence). The CDR3 contains 13 residues. Trimming took 5 bases from V and 0 from J, leaving 7 bases between them. The CDR3 DNA reads TGTGCCAGCAGCTCGCGTACTAACTATGGCTACACCTTC. It is translated as CASSSRTNYGYTF.

This clone was found once. The chain employs TRBV18 and TRBJ1-2; D is uncertain. This CDR3 has 13 residues. Germline assignment: CDR1 KGHSH and CDR2 LQKENI. With 5 bases removed from V and 4 bases from J, the gap between germline ends came to 11 bases. The CDR3: CASSTGEPYGYTF. In nucleotides, the CDR3 is TGTGCCAGCTCAACCGGGGAGCCCTATGGCTACACCTTC.